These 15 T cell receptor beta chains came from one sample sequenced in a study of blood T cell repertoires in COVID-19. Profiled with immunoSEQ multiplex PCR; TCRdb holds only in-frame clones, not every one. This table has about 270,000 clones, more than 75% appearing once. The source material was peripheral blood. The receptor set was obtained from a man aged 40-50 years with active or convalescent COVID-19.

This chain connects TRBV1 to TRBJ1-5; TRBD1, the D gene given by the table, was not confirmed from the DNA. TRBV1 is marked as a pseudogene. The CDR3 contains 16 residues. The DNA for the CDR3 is TGCACCAGCAGCCAAGGGACAGACGGGCATCATCAGCCCCAGCATTTT. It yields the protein CTSSQGTDGHHQPQHF.

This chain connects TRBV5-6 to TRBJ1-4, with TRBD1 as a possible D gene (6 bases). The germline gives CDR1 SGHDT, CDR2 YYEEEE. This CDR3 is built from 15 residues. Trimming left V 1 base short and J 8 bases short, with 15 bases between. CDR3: CASSLKVGGREKLFF. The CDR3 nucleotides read TGTGCCAGCAGCTTGAAAGTAGGGGGTCGAGAAAAACTGTTTTTT.

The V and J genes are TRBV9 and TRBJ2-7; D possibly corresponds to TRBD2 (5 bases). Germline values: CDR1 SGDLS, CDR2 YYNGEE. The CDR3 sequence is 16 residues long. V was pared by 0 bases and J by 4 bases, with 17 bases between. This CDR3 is CASSVGAGEVGYEQYF. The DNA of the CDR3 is TGTGCCAGCAGCGTAGGAGCCGGGGAAGTAGGGTACGAGCAGTACTTC.

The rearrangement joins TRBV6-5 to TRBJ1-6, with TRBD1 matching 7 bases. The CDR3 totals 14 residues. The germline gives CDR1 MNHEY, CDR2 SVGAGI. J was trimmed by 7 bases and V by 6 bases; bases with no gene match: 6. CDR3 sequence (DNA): TGTGCCAGCAGGGCGGACAGGATAAATTCACCCCTCCACTTT. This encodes CASRADRINSPLHF.

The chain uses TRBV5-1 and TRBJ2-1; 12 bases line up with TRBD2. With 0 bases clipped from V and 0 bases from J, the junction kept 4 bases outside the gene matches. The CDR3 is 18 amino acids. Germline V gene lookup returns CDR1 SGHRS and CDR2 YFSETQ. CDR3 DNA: TGCGCCAGCAGCTTGGCTCTAGCGGGGGGGCCCTCCTACAATGAGCAGTTCTTC. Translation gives CASSLALAGGPSYNEQFF.

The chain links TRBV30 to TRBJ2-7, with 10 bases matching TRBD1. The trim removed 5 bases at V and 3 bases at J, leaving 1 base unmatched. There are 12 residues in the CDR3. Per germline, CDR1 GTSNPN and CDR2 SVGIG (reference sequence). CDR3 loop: CAWGDRGYEQYF. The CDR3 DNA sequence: TGTGCCTGGGGGGACAGGGGCTACGAGCAGTACTTC.

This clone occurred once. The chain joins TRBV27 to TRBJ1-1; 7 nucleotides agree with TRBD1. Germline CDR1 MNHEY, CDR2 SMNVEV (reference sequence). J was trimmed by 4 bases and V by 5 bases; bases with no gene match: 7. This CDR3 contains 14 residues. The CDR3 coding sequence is TGTGCCAGCAGTCCGCGACAGGGAGCCACTGAAGCTTTCTTT. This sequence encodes CASSPRQGATEAFF.

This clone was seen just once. CDR3 sequence: CASSPWGQAAGELFF. The CDR3 coding sequence is TGTGCCAGCAGCCCCTGGGGACAGGCGGCCGGGGAGCTGTTTTTT. The chain uses TRBV9 and TRBJ2-2; 8 positions match TRBD1. The CDR3 consists of 15 residues. J was trimmed by 6 bases and V by 4 bases; bases with no gene match: 8. Germline CDR1 is SGDLS and CDR2 is YYNGEE.

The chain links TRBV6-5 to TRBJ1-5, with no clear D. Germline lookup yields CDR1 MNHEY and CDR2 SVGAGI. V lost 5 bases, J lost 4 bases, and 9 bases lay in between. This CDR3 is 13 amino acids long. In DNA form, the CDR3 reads TGTGCCAGCAGTCTGACACGAAATCAGCCCCAGCATTTT. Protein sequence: CASSLTRNQPQHF.

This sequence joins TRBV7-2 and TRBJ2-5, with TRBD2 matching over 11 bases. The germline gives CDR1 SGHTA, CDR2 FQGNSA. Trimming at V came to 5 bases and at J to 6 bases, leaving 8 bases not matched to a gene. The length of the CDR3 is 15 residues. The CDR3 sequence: CASSTTSGAEKTQYF. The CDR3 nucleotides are TGTGCCAGCAGCACGACTAGCGGGGCGGAAAAGACCCAGTACTTC.

CDR3 in amino acids: CASSQRTETNEKLFF. DNA for the CDR3: TGTGCCAGCAGCCAACGGACAGAAACTAATGAAAAACTGTTTTTT. The chain joins TRBV3-1 (or the pseudogene TRBV3-2) to TRBJ1-4; tentatively, D is TRBD1 (6 bases). Per germline, CDR1 LGHDT and CDR2 YNNKEL (reference sequence). Trimming shortened V by 2 bases and J by 1 base, and 8 bases separated the two germline ends. CDR3 size: 15 residues.

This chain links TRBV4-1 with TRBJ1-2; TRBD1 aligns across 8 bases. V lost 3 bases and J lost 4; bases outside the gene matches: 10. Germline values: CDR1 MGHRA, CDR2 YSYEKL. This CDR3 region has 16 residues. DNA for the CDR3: TGCGCCAGCAGCCAGGGAGGACAGGGAGGGGTCTATGGCTACACCTTC. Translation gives CASSQGGQGGVYGYTF.

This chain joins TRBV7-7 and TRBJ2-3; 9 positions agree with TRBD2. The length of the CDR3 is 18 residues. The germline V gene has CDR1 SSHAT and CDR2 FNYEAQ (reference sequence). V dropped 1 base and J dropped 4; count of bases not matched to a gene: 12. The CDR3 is CASSLEAWAGGTSDTQYF. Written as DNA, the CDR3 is TGTGCCAGCAGCTTAGAAGCCTGGGCGGGGGGGACGTCAGATACGCAGTATTTT.

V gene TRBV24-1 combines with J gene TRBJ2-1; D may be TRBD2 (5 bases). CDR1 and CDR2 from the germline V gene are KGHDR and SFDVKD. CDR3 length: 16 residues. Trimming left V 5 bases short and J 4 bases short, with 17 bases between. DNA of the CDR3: TGTGCCACCAGTGCCCTTGGAGGTTCGGGGTACAATGAGCAGTTCTTC. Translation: CATSALGGSGYNEQFF.

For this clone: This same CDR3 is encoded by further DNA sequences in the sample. The CDR3 nucleotides read TGCGCCAGCAGCTTGGAACAGGGCAATCAGCCCCAGCATTTT. Translated: CASSLEQGNQPQHF. The chain uses TRBV5-1 and TRBJ1-5, with D perhaps TRBD1 (5 bases). Trimming took off 0 bases at V and 2 bases at J, with 6 bases between the two ends. Germline V lookup: CDR1 SGHRS, CDR2 YFSETQ. The length of the CDR3 is 14 residues.